This T cell receptor beta chain was captured by sequencing in a study of cytomegalovirus exposure and HLA in healthy donors (dated by TCRdb to between 2016 and 2019). In terms of the full investigation: According to an earlier analysis of 587 of the donors, about 179 million T cells yielded over 90 million unique TCR beta sequences and around 300 Gb of sequence data. Across approximately 400 genotyped donors of the cohort, an average of about 240,000 unique TCR beta nucleotide sequences per donor were sequenced, and 15% to 20% of those sequences were non-productive. Among the roughly 400 genotyped donors, approximately 81% belonged to the genetic ancestry cluster associated with self-reported Caucasian donors. Every discovery cohort repertoire had been produced on one sequencing platform. Because of strong linkage in the cohort, 4 to 6 DR-DQ haplotypes were treated as single units for association and clustering. Along with the roughly 700-subject first cohort, a separate validation cohort of roughly 110 different subjects was used. The study used immunosequencing to profile the T cell repertoires of under 700 subjects and linked those repertoires to cytomegalovirus serostatus. An early release that covered around 590 HLA-typed donors contained about 300 gigabases of sequencing data and 70 million to 100 million unique TCR sequences. The later analysis used no new phenotypic data to find candidate immune exposures, relying instead on TCR beta sequences and their occurrence across donors. The number of donors typed differed by locus, with roughly 620-630 for A, B, C, DRB1 and DQB1, roughly 520 for DQA1, over 600 for DPA1, and roughly 450 for DPB1. HLA typing covered class I and class II loci at four-digit resolution. A later analysis re-examined previously published TCR beta repertoires from more than 600 donors and added high-resolution HLA genotyping to investigate patterns of TCR occurrence. Alongside the repertoire data, information on donor age, sex, ethnicity and CMV serostatus was compiled. The study aimed to test whether cataloging public T cell receptors could reveal signatures of past pathogen exposure. A later genetic analysis used genome-wide SNP genotypes for about 60% of the 666 donors, treating that subset as a discovery cohort. To predict cytomegalovirus infection status, the study brought together high-throughput TCR immunosequencing, statistical association of individual TCRs with disease status, and machine learning. An earlier analysis of some 500 of the donors applied high-throughput TCR beta sequencing to assess whether each TCR beta V gene segment acted as functional or pseudogenic. Points the paper makes about the study in general: In both the original and validation cohorts, the classifier was reported to diagnose cytomegalovirus status with high specificity and sensitivity. A later genetic analysis associated a missense DCLRE1C variant with V-gene and J-gene trimming of TCR beta chains, and an independent cohort replicated the association. Because HLA typing was missing for some donors at each locus, association tests included only the typed subset. Linkage disequilibrium might explain the correlated functional status among segregating V segments, but an unknown experimental factor could not be ruled out. It was suggested by the authors that the approach could potentially be generalized to other disease states and immunological phenotypes. Compared with equally common non-associated chains, HLA-associated TCR beta chains in a later analysis were more clonally expanded and had lower generation probabilities. Some IMGT-functional V segments, including TRBV6-2 and TRBV6-3, could not be told apart with the 87-base-pair reads, so those segments were excluded. In an earlier analysis of approximately 590 of the donors, most TCR beta V segments were observed in productive rearrangements about 87% or about 30% of the time, broadly matching IMGT annotations. Sequencing depth was assumed to be roughly uniform across donors in the presence/absence analyses, though that assumption may not hold. In a later analysis, TCR association rates were found to vary across HLA loci, with the most associated TCRs seen for DRB1 alleles and the fewest for HLA-C alleles. In a later analysis, most CMV-associated TCR beta chains were found to appear HLA-restricted, with HLA associations seemingly driven largely by CMV exposure. According to a later genetic analysis, donors in an Asian-associated ancestry cluster had fewer N-insertions in productive TCRs than the roughly 670-donor mean. A further reported finding was that TCR beta sequences accurately predicted the HLA-A and HLA-B alleles for most subjects in the first cohort. Strong co-occurrence of HLA alleles, especially DR and DQ, made assigning TCR associations to individual alleles difficult. The earlier analysis of around 600 of the donors excluded 15 to 20 rarely observed V segments, including chromosome 9 orphons, because counts were too low. A later analysis associated roughly 17,000 TCR beta sequences with specific HLA alleles at a false discovery rate of 0.05. For the cohort, immune exposure information was limited to CMV serostatus. The cohort was sequenced for TCR beta chains only, and without alpha or paired-chain data the features that could be detected were limited. Most TCR sequences were observed very rarely across donors, whereas some public TCRs were present in many individuals. In the study, 150 to 200 TCR beta chains were listed as associated with cytomegalovirus. According to a later analysis, parvovirus B19, influenza, CMV and Epstein-Barr virus appeared linked to several top co-occurrence clusters. The sequencing pipeline was judged likely to have produced a cluster of highly shared sequence variants as a technical artifact. Three of the identified cytomegalovirus-associated TCR beta chains were confirmed in vitro to be specific for cytomegalovirus antigens.

Receptors were amplified or captured by the immunoSEQ multiplex PCR assay. For the multiplex PCR, a mixture combining 60 forward primers for TCR Vbeta segments and 13 reverse primers for TCR Jbeta segments was used. Amplification of the CDR3 region of rearranged TCR beta genes was performed with a multiplex PCR assay on genomic DNA. The Illumina HiSeq System was used to sequence the amplified TCR beta libraries as 87-base-pair reads. On the authors' methods: Across the 600 to 700 repertoires, a later analysis counted tens of millions of unique TCR beta chains, about 10 million of which were shared by at least two donors. A nearest-neighbor algorithm error-corrected the raw reads and collapsed the reads into unique sequences, merging closely related sequences to remove PCR and sequencing errors. V, D and J gene segments were assigned by aligning CDR3 sequences to IMGT reference sequences. For a sequence to be retained, at least a six-nucleotide match to both a V gene segment and a J gene segment was required. Rearrangements were classified as productive when the CDR3 lacked stop codons and remained in frame with V and J, and all other rearrangements were classified as non-productive. Following IMGT convention, CDR3 was defined as the stretch from the second conserved V-encoded cysteine to the conserved J-encoded phenylalanine. In an earlier analysis of approximately 500 of the donors, sequences lacking an unambiguous match to a single V gene segment were excluded. In an earlier analysis of approximately 590 of the donors, a V segment was called functional when productive rearrangements were above 56.7%, and segregating when the standard deviation between donors exceeded 5%. A statistical classification framework was built to diagnose cytomegalovirus status from the catalog of TCR beta chain sequences. In a later analysis, V and J genes were assigned by comparing TCR nucleotide sequences against IMGT/GENE-DB human TR gene sequences. Using the TCRdist pipeline, a later analysis assigned CDR3 sequences along with most-parsimonious VDJ recombination scenarios. In a later analysis, every TCR beta chain was defined by the combination of its CDR3 amino acid sequence and its V-gene family, and reads without a unique V-gene family were dropped. A later analysis removed 550 to 650 highly shared, low-generation-probability nucleotide sequences to deal with suspected cross-contamination and a sequencing artifact. In a later analysis, a clonal expansion index was calculated for each public chain from normalized within-repertoire ranks of inferred template counts. A later analysis computed generation probabilities with a VDJ recombination model fitted to out-of-frame rearrangements, and checked the results against IGoR. In a later analysis, TCR-TCR, TCR-HLA and TCR-CMV co-occurrence was scored with hypergeometric tests, and a repertoire-size bias correction was applied to TCR pairs. In a later analysis, false discovery rates were estimated by permuting HLA or CMV assignments 20 times. In a later analysis, co-occurring TCRs were grouped using DBSCAN, with TCRdist sequence similarity added in when clustering inside HLA-allele-positive subsets. Repertoires with fewer than 30,000 or more than 120,000 public chains were left out of co-occurrence clustering, as were about 5 repertoires with anomalous nucleotide sharing. TCRdb took over this immuneACCESS table, retaining in-frame rearrangements with V and J assigned. Such tables are incomplete; in checked studies, under half of the missing clones stem from an unresolved V gene, and the remainder is unexplained. That table supplies the V and J calls and clone size; D and trimming were determined from the DNA. The table for this sample lists 200,000 to 250,000 clones. In total, the top ten clones hold roughly 0.89% of the sample.

The cohort comprised around 700 healthy bone marrow donors. Cohort members were all nominally healthy when sampled, although unrecorded immune exposures were likely present. The donor was CMV seropositive and was included in the group of 250 to 350 seropositive cohort members. A peripheral blood sample was collected from each donor, and TCR beta sequencing was performed on peripheral blood mononuclear cells. Genomic DNA extraction from the blood cell samples was performed with the Qiagen DNeasy Blood Extraction Kit. Points on this clone: This clone's antigen is unknown.

V is pared back by 7 bases and J by 0 bases, with 13 bases lying between the germline termini. Counted from cysteine to phenylalanine, this CDR3 has 15 amino acids. Here the CDR3 DNA is all that survives: 45 bases in frame from base 1. Reading the germline V gene gives CDR1 SQVTM and CDR2 ANQGSEA. The clonotype comes from a young woman in good health and CMV-seropositive. Specimen: PBMCs. This receptor chain uses TRBV29-1 and TRBJ1-6; there is no confident call for the D gene. This receptor has the CDR3 CSALFSSSYNSPLHF. The DNA sequence is given as TGCAGCGCCCTGTTCTCGAGCTCCTATAATTCACCCCTCCACTTT.